This T cell receptor (beta chain) was identified during a study of shared clonotypes between healthy human individuals. Deletions cut 9 bases from V and 2 bases from J, with 7 bases between. The germline V gene encodes CDR1 SGHTA and CDR2 FQGNSA. There are 12 residues in the CDR3. The split of CD4+ cells yielded CD45RA+ naive and CD45RA-negative memory subsets. Replicate sorted-subset PCRs were loaded with around 0.2 ug DNA, about 28,000 T cell genomes. Clones were read by immunoSEQ multiplex PCR, and TCRdb kept only the in-frame ones, dropping some. The sample lists 950,000 to 1,100,000 clones; approximately 78% were seen once.

This receptor was taken from a man younger than 30 in good health. Some clones in this sample may be carry-over from other donors' samples. The sequenced sample was memory CD4+ T cells from PBMCs. Subset: CD45RA-negative fraction. This chain joins TRBV7-2 and TRBJ2-2; D is unresolved. The CDR3 protein is CASAFNTGELFF. The CDR3 DNA follows: TGTGCCAGTGCCTTCAACACCGGGGAGCTGTTTTTT.